This T cell receptor (beta chain) was documented in a study of OX40 agonist ivuxolimab in advanced cancers. The overall study: A partial response was reached by three patients: one with hepatocellular carcinoma and two with cutaneous melanoma. Study results and caveats: Blood T cells, both CD4+ and CD8+, expanded clonally by week 6 at 0.1 to 3.0 mg/kg.

Comments on this clone: The antigen is unknown.

Assay: immunoSEQ multiplex PCR; the TCRdb copy retains only in-frame clones and omits some. The sample holds some 11,000 clones, roughly 76% seen once. Trimming removed 5 bases from V and 14 bases from J, with 33 bases in between. The CDR3 spans 18 residues. Germline lookup yields CDR1 SGHAT and CDR2 FQNNGV. This chain joins TRBV11-2 and TRBJ1-4; D is unclear. This receptor was identified in an adult with an advanced solid tumor such as melanoma, head and neck, liver or kidney cancer. This specimen consisted of CD4+ or CD8+ T cells sorted from blood, obtained in a trial of the OX40 agonist ivuxolimab. CDR3 sequence (DNA): TGTGCCAGCAGCCAAAATAGTGGCAATAGAGTACCTAAAGGTGGGCTGTTTTTT. Residues: CASSQNSGNRVPKGGLFF.